The 17 T cell receptor beta chains reported below all come from one sample, sequenced in a study of blood T cell repertoires in COVID-19. This table comes from immunoSEQ multiplex PCR, and its TCRdb copy is limited to in-frame clones, with some not included. Of under 250,000 clones listed, approximately 82% are singletons. Sequencing was done on a sample of peripheral blood. Receptors were obtained from a man aged 50 to 59 with active or convalescent COVID-19.

This chain links TRBV28 with TRBJ1-4, with D hard to call. This CDR3 is 12 amino acids long. Germline values: CDR1 MDHEN, CDR2 SYDVKM. V shed 6 bases and J shed 10 bases, with 12 bases lying between them. This CDR3 is CASSPLGGKLFF. CDR3 bases: TGTGCCAGCAGCCCCTTAGGCGGAAAACTGTTTTTT. The full variable domain, completed using reference TRBV28 and TRBJ1-4, is DVKVTQSSRYLVKRTGEKVFLECVQDMDHENMFWYRQDPGLGLRLIYFSYDVKMKEKGDIPEGYSVSREKKERFSLILESASTNQTSMYLCASSPLGGKLFFGSGTQLSVL.

The chain is built from TRBV30 and TRBJ2-5; 8 bases are shared with TRBD2. CDR1 is GTSNPN, CDR2 SVGIG, per germline (reference sequence). With V trimmed by 3 bases and J by 2 bases, 2 bases remained unmatched. The CDR3 runs to 13 residues. The CDR3 region is CAWRVAGQETQYF. CDR3 nucleotides: TGTGCCTGGAGGGTAGCGGGACAAGAGACCCAGTACTTC.

This chain links TRBV25-1 with TRBJ1-1; D may be TRBD1 (6 bases). Germline V gene data show CDR1 as MGHDK and CDR2 as SYGVNS. This CDR3 region has 14 residues. Between the trimmed V and J ends, which lost 3 bases and 12 bases, there was a span of 20 bases. The CDR3 nucleotides are TGTGCCAGCAGTGATGGGGTGCTGACAGGTCCCCCTTTCTTT. Its protein product is CASSDGVLTGPPFF.

This chain connects TRBV3-1 (or the pseudogene TRBV3-2) to TRBJ1-2; no clear D gene. Germline values: CDR1 LGHDT, CDR2 YNNKEL (reference sequence). The CDR3 totals 13 residues. V lost 2 bases, J lost 3 bases, and 7 bases lay in between. The CDR3 DNA reads as TGTGCCAGCAGCCAACATACGGACTATGGCTACACCTTC. This gives the protein CASSQHTDYGYTF.

This rearrangement joins TRBV11-2 to TRBJ2-7; 10 nucleotides match TRBD2. J lost 5 bases, V lost 2 bases, and 9 bases had no gene match. The CDR3 spans 16 residues. Germline V CDR1 and CDR2: SGHAT, FQNNGV. CDR3 DNA sequence: TGTGCCAGCAGCTTAAGGGGGGGAGGGACTAGCGACGAGCAGTACTTC. Its protein is CASSLRGGGTSDEQYF.

V is TRBV18 and J is TRBJ2-1, with 10 bases fitting TRBD2. The CDR3 covers 16 residues. Unmatched junction bases numbered 8, after V lost 3 bases and J lost 6 bases. The V gene's germline CDR1 is KGHSH and CDR2 LQKENI. The CDR3 nucleotides are TGTGCCAGCTCACCCCGGACTAGCGGAGGGGGCAATGAGCAGTTCTTC. Amino acid sequence: CASSPRTSGGGNEQFF.

The gene calls are TRBV7-3 and TRBJ2-7; a possible D gene is TRBD1 (6 bases). Trimming took 0 bases from V and 7 from J, leaving 10 bases between them. CDR3 length: 13 residues. CDR1 is SGHTA and CDR2 is FQGTGA in the germline V gene. CDR3 bases: TGTGCCAGCAGCTTAACGGGGGCGCGGGAGCAGTACTTC. Encoded protein: CASSLTGAREQYF.

The V gene is TRBV29-1, the J gene TRBJ1-2, with 7 positions matching TRBD1. In germline, CDR1 is SQVTM, CDR2 ANQGSEA. This CDR3 spans 12 amino acids. The trim removed 8 bases at V and 2 bases at J, leaving 5 bases unmatched. CDR3 in DNA: TGCAGCATGGCAGGGGGAAACTATGGCTACACCTTC. This sequence encodes CSMAGGNYGYTF.

The chain uses TRBV18 and TRBJ1-2; TRBD1 aligns across 9 bases. Germline CDR1 and CDR2: KGHSH and LQKENI. The CDR3 runs 16 residues. The junction had 8 bases not matched to a gene; V was cut back by 4 bases and J by 2 bases. The CDR3 protein is CASSQSPGQGNYGYTF. The CDR3 DNA follows: TGTGCCAGCTCACAGTCCCCGGGACAGGGAAACTATGGCTACACCTTC.

The V gene is TRBV7-2, the J gene TRBJ2-3, with 7 bases lining up with TRBD2. V gave up 5 bases and J gave up 6 bases; unmatched junction bases: 8. CDR1 is SGHTA and CDR2 is FQGNSA in the germline V gene. The CDR3 runs 14 residues. This CDR3 is CASSTVGGGDTQYF. CDR3 sequence (DNA): TGTGCCAGCAGCACCGTGGGGGGAGGGGATACGCAGTATTTT.

This chain uses TRBV27 with TRBJ1-4; tentative D call: TRBD1 (5 bases). The V and J ends lost 0 bases and 10 bases respectively, with 12 bases between them. Germline V gene data show CDR1 as MNHEY and CDR2 as SMNVEV (reference sequence). The CDR3 has 14 residues. CDR3 nucleotide sequence: TGTGCCAGCAGTTTATCAGGGGCGACCAGAAAACTGTTTTTT. This codes for CASSLSGATRKLFF.

The chain links TRBV5-6 to TRBJ2-1, with a weak D call TRBD1 (5 bases). The CDR3 sequence is 15 residues long. V shed 2 bases and J shed 5 bases, with 14 bases lying between them. Germline V gene data show CDR1 as SGHDT and CDR2 as YYEEEE. The CDR3 sequence is CASSFTGLRNNEQFF. Written as DNA, the CDR3 is TGTGCCAGCAGCTTCACAGGTCTTCGAAACAATGAGCAGTTCTTC.

This chain connects TRBV5-1 to TRBJ2-1; TRBD1 matches 9 bases. This CDR3 spans 14 amino acids. CDR1 and CDR2 (germline): SGHRS, YFSETQ. Germline trimming cut 4 bases from V and 9 bases from J; bases unmatched to any gene: 8. This chain's CDR3 is CASSPGQGTGEQFF. DNA of the CDR3: TGCGCCAGCAGCCCGGGACAGGGAACGGGTGAGCAGTTCTTC. Full variable domain (outside the CDR3, taken from reference TRBV5-1 and TRBJ2-1): KAGVTQTPRYLIKTRGQQVTLSCSPISGHRSVSWYQQTPGQGLQFLFEYFSETQRNKGNFPGRFSGRQFSNSRSEMNVSTLELGDSALYLCASSPGQGTGEQFFGPGTRLTVL.

This chain connects TRBV25-1 to TRBJ1-2; 8 bases align to TRBD1. The CDR3 spans 14 residues. CDR1 MGHDK and CDR2 SYGVNS come from the germline V gene. V shed 6 bases, J shed 5 bases, and the junction held 8 bases outside the gene matches. CDR3 sequence: CASRAVDREYGYTF. DNA for the CDR3: TGTGCCAGCAGGGCCGTGGACAGGGAATATGGCTACACCTTC.

Here the CDR3 reads CASSLDGENTGELFF. The CDR3 DNA sequence: TGCGCCAGCAGCCTTGACGGGGAGAACACCGGGGAGCTGTTTTTT. The chain links TRBV5-1 to TRBJ2-2; possibly TRBD2 for D (5 bases). CDR1 and CDR2 from the germline V gene are SGHRS and YFSETQ. Trimming stripped 4 bases from V and 1 base from J, with 11 bases between. There are 15 residues in the CDR3.

The chain recombines TRBV12-2 with TRBJ2-1; TRBD2 was called by the table and not checked on the DNA. TRBV12-2 is flagged as a pseudogene. This CDR3 comprises 16 residues. Here the CDR3 reads CASRLGSITSGHEQFF. Here the CDR3 DNA reads TGTGCAAGTCGCTTAGGATCGATAACTAGCGGCCATGAGCAGTTCTTC.

The chain uses TRBV19 and TRBJ2-1; TRBD1 aligns across 10 bases. The J segment lost 5 bases and the V segment lost 3 bases, leaving 4 bases of the junction unmatched. The germline V gene encodes CDR1 LNHDA and CDR2 SQIVND (reference sequence). The length of the CDR3 is 15 residues. DNA for the CDR3: TGTGCCAGTAGTATCGGGACAGGGGAGGACAATGAGCAGTTCTTC. This gives the protein CASSIGTGEDNEQFF. The full variable domain, with the rest looked up from reference TRBV19 and TRBJ2-1, is DGGITQSPKYLFRKEGQNVTLSCEQNLNHDAMYWYRQDPGQGLRLIYYSQIVNDFQKGDIAEGYSVSREKKESFPLTVTSAQKNPTAFYLCASSIGTGEDNEQFFGPGTRLTVL.